Listed here are 5 T cell receptor beta chains from one sample, sequenced in a study of cytomegalovirus exposure and HLA in healthy donors. Repertoires were generated with immunoSEQ multiplex PCR, while TCRdb's copy carries only in-frame clones and drops some. This table holds some 310,000 clones, approximately 85% found once. The specimen sequenced was PBMCs. Source of these receptors: a man aged 30 to 39 in good health and CMV-seronegative.

J is TRBJ2-2 and V is TRBV13; possible D gene TRBD1, 6 bases. CDR1 is PRHDT and CDR2 is FYEKMQ in the germline V gene (reference sequence). CDR3 length: 15 residues. Trimming took 5 bases from V and 3 from J, leaving 13 bases between them. The CDR3 coding sequence is TGTGCCAGCAGCCTTGGACAGTTTGACACCGGGGAGCTGTTTTTT. Amino acids: CASSLGQFDTGELFF.

The chain combines TRBV5-1 with TRBJ2-7; perhaps TRBD2 as D (5 bases). The length of the CDR3 is 13 residues. The V and J ends lost 8 bases and 0 bases respectively, with 12 bases between them. Germline assignment: CDR1 SGHRS and CDR2 YFSETQ. DNA of the CDR3: TGCGCCAGTAAGCGGCAGGCCTCCTACGAGCAGTACTTC. As protein: CASKRQASYEQYF.

The count of this clone is one. The chain joins TRBV6-5 to TRBJ1-2; TRBD1 matches at 10 bases. CDR3 length: 15 amino acids. With V trimmed by 6 bases and J by 8 bases, 12 bases remained unmatched. Per germline, CDR1 MNHEY and CDR2 SVGAGI. CDR3 residues: CASRGTGQGVVGYTF. The CDR3 nucleotides are TGTGCCAGCAGGGGGACCGGACAGGGGGTTGTCGGCTACACCTTC.

The chain employs TRBV15 and TRBJ1-5; the D gene is possibly TRBD1 (5 bases). V was shortened by 0 bases and J by 4 bases, with 10 bases between the two germline ends. The CDR3 is 15 amino acids. Per the germline V gene, CDR1 is LNHNV and CDR2 is YYDKDF (reference sequence). The CDR3 nucleotides are TGTGCCACCAGCAGAGATCTAGGGGCGAATCAGCCCCAGCATTTT. Its protein product is CATSRDLGANQPQHF.

This clone has only one observation. The chain is built from TRBV2 and TRBJ2-2, with D perhaps matching TRBD1 (6 bases). CDR1 and CDR2 (germline): SNHLY, FYNNEI. CDR3 length equals 14 residues. Trimming pared 4 bases from V and 4 bases from J, leaving 10 bases between. The CDR3 sequence is CASSVQGTTGELFF. The CDR3 coding sequence is TGTGCCAGCAGTGTCCAGGGGACCACCGGGGAGCTGTTTTTT.